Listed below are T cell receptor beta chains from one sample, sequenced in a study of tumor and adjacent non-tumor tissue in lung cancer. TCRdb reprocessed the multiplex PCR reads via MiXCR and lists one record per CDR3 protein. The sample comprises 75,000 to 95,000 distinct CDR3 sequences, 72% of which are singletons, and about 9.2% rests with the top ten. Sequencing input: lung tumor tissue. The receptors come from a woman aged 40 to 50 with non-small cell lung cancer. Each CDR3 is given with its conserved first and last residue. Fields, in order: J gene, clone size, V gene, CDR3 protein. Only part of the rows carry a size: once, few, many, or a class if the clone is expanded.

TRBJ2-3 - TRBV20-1 CSITGGSSTDMQYF
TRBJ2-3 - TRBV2 CASSGRTSTDTQYF
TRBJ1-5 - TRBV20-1 CSAWDRVEGSNQPQHF
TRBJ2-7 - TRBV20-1 CSARGRGGCEQYF
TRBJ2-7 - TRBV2 CASSRTAYEQYF
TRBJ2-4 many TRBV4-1 CASSQDPQAKNIQYF
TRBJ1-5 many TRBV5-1 CASSLDTGGDQPQHF
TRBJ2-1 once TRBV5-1 CASSLGDRAGEQFF
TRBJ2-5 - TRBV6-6 CASRSTGVGETQHF
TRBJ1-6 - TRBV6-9 CTSSYSKISPLHF
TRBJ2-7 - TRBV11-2 CASSPLWRANNKQYF
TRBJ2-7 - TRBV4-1 CASSQTNGGAQGQYF
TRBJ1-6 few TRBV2 CASSVPNSPLHF
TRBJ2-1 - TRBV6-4 CASSAQGAESNGQFF
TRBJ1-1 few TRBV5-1 CASSTIGNTEAFF
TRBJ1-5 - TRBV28 CASTQARGCANQPQHF
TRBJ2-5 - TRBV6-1 CASAYSGEIQYF
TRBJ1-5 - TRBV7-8 CANSLGAGNRPQHF
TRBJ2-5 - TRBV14 CGSSQDGSLAQYF
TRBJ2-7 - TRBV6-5 CVSRGQAWDWQYF
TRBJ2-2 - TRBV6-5 CASSYLGQANTGELFF
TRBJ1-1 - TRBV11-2 CAGSILFGGRGTEAFF
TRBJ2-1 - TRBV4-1 CTSRMGWRTYNEQFF